The following is a TCR beta chain sequence with its context. The sample belongs to a study of T-cell reconstitution after alpha-beta-depleted transplantation in children. V dropped 6 bases and J dropped 3 bases, with 14 bases sitting between them. The V gene's germline CDR1 is MDHEN and CDR2 SYDVKM. The CDR3 is 14 residues long. This sample's TCRbeta library carried unique molecular identifier barcodes. TCRdb re-derived calls from the PCR reads in MiXCR, one entry per CDR3 protein. Of fewer than 95,000 distinct CDR3 sequences in the sample, 12% were seen once. The gene calls are TRBV28 and TRBJ1-1; D might be TRBD1 (5 bases). This receptor was taken from a human donor who donated a stem cell graft to a child with inherited bone marrow failure. The starting material was PBMCs from the stem cell graft donor, obtained from the stem cell graft. DNA of the CDR3: TGTGCCAGCAGCGCCGGGGGGGGGTACACTGAAGCTTTCTTT. Its protein is CASSAGGGYTEAFF.